This paragraph reports one TCR beta chain. Antigen unknown. Caucasian adults residing in Nashville, Tennessee made up all the donors. The sample comes from a study of shared clonotypes between healthy human individuals. Only in-frame clones appear in the TCRdb table, and some are missing; sequencing was by immunoSEQ multiplex PCR. The table shows about 1.1 million clones, with approximately 80% occurring only once. Whole-study findings and limits: Shared across a handful of donors were around 5% of the naive CD4 clonotypes.

This CDR3 contains 16 residues. CDR1 MDHEN and CDR2 SYDVKM come from the germline V gene. Trimming took 3 bases from V and 4 from J; bases not matched to a gene: 8. The rearrangement uses TRBV28 and TRBJ2-1, with TRBD2 identical over 8 bases. This TCR derives from a man aged 18 to 29 in good health. Some clones in this sample may be carry-over from other donors' samples. The sample taken for sequencing was memory CD4+ T cells from PBMCs. Regarding subset: CD45RA-negative fraction. DNA of the CDR3: TGTGCCAGCAGTTTCCTAGCGGGCCTGGGGTACAATGAGCAGTTCTTC. Residues: CASSFLAGLGYNEQFF.